Listed here are 22 T cell receptor beta chains from one sample, sequenced in a study of T cells in Graves' hyperthyroidism and ophthalmopathy (dated by TCRdb to about 2019). Libraries were built with multiplex PCR. The sequencer was an Illumina HiSeq 2000. Amplification of TCR beta CDR3 regions was carried out from RNA transcripts. The first round of RT-PCR for the TCR CDR3 was performed with the HTBI primer set and the Qiagen OneStep RT-PCR kit. The public reads were run again by TCRdb, first through fastp at Q25 and then through MiXCR, and only productive beta chains were kept. Every CDR3 protein is listed once, alongside the most common genes and DNA of its rows. The sample has over 300,000 distinct CDR3 sequences on record, about 13% of them singletons. Of the sample, 30% to 40% falls within the top ten clones. Sequencing used blood. The source is a woman aged 40 to 50 with Graves' ophthalmopathy.

This clonotype was counted a few times. The J gene is TRBJ1-5, the V gene TRBV4-1; D is uncertain. This CDR3 is 14 amino acids long. The germline CDR1 and CDR2 sequences are MGHRA and YSYEKL. V shed 1 base and J shed 6 bases, with 10 bases lying between them. This chain's CDR3 is CASSQGLEIQPQHF. DNA of the CDR3: TGCGCCAGCAGCCAAGGGCTAGAAATTCAGCCCCAGCATTTT.

The chain is built from TRBV7-2 and TRBJ2-1; D remains ambiguous. Germline V gene data show CDR1 as SGHTA and CDR2 as FQGNSA. The CDR3 loop spans 14 amino acids. The V end was cut by 6 bases, the J end by 0 bases, with 9 bases between. DNA for the CDR3: TGTGCCAGCAGGCCCCAGAGCTCCTACAATGAGCAGTTCTTC. Amino acids: CASRPQSSYNEQFF.

This clonotype was seen more than once but under ten times. The J gene is TRBJ1-5, the V gene TRBV27; D is uncertain. This CDR3 comprises 12 residues. CDR1 is MNHEY, CDR2 SMNVEV, per germline (reference sequence). V was trimmed by 5 bases and J by 9 bases, leaving 11 bases between them. The CDR3 DNA sequence: TGTGCCAGCAGTCCCCCGCATCGGCCCCAGCATTTT. It yields the protein CASSPPHRPQHF.

The chain uses TRBV10-2 and TRBJ2-1, with 12 bases identical to TRBD2. Germline assignment: CDR1 WSHSY and CDR2 SAAADI. Losses at the gene ends were 3 bases for V and 2 bases for J; bases not matched to a gene: 2. CDR3 length: 16 amino acids. This CDR3 is CASSETSGGTYNEQFF. CDR3 sequence (DNA): TGCGCCAGCAGTGAAACTAGCGGGGGGACCTACAATGAGCAGTTCTTC.

This chain joins TRBV18 and TRBJ1-2, with 7 bases aligning to TRBD1. The V and J ends lost 3 bases and 4 bases, in that order; junction bases with no gene match: 8. CDR1 KGHSH and CDR2 LQKENI come from the germline V gene. This CDR3 is 15 amino acids long. CDR3 DNA sequence: TGTGCCAGCTCACCCTCTGACAGGGCGAGCTATGGCTACACCTTC. It is translated as CASSPSDRASYGYTF.

This clonotype was seen repeatedly, ten times or more. The V gene is TRBV13, the J gene TRBJ1-5; the D is unclear. This CDR3 has 15 amino acids. Germline V CDR1 and CDR2: PRHDT, FYEKMQ (reference sequence). Between the trimmed V and J ends, which lost 0 bases and 6 bases, there was a span of 12 bases. The CDR3 region is CASSLGVGRSQPQHF. CDR3 in DNA: TGTGCCAGCAGCTTAGGAGTGGGAAGAAGTCAGCCCCAGCATTTT.

This chain links TRBV5-5 with TRBJ2-4, with 8 bases lining up with TRBD1. V shed 7 bases, J shed 3 bases, and the junction held 3 bases outside the gene matches. The germline gives CDR1 SGHKS, CDR2 YYEKEE (reference sequence). The CDR3 sequence is 13 residues long. The CDR3 protein is CASWDRLKNIQYF. Written as DNA, the CDR3 is TGTGCCAGCTGGGACAGGCTCAAAAACATTCAGTACTTC.

The rearrangement uses TRBV7-2 and TRBJ1-1; 8 nucleotides agree with TRBD1. Germline assignment: CDR1 SGHTA and CDR2 FQGNSA. The trim removed 4 bases at V and 4 bases at J, leaving 11 bases unmatched. The CDR3 contains 16 residues. The CDR3 is CASSSRPHRGGTEAFF. The DNA for the CDR3 is TGTGCCAGCAGCTCGAGACCTCACAGGGGGGGCACTGAAGCTTTCTTT.

A remark on this clonotype: A much more abundant neighbour one base away suggests this may be a read error. The rearrangement links TRBV5-1 to TRBJ1-5; D not resolved. The length of the CDR3 is 15 residues. Germline loops: CDR1 SGHRS, CDR2 YFSETQ. CDR3 region: CASSPPVAGGPTQHF. In nucleotides, the CDR3 is TGTGCCAGCAGCCCCCCAGTGGCGGGAGGGCCGACGCAGCATTTT.

The table lists this clonotype with a few counts. The V and J genes are TRBV2 and TRBJ1-4; no definite D call. V lost 7 bases, J lost 0 bases, and 9 bases lay in between. CDR3 length equals 14 residues. Per the germline V gene, CDR1 is SNHLY and CDR2 is FYNNEI. The CDR3 sequence is CASKIQSTNEKLFF. Written as DNA, the CDR3 is TGTGCCAGCAAAATACAGTCAACTAATGAAAAACTGTTTTTT.

This clonotype was seen many times. The chain combines TRBV28 with TRBJ1-5; D unclear. Per germline, CDR1 MDHEN and CDR2 SYDVKM. The CDR3 consists of 16 residues. The ends were cut back, 7 bases at V and 4 bases at J, with 20 bases in the middle. CDR3 sequence (DNA): TGTGCCAGCACGATAATGTATGGAAACAGAAATCAGCCCCAGCATTTT. Translation: CASTIMYGNRNQPQHF. Together with reference TRBV28 and TRBJ1-5, the CDR3 gives the full variable domain: DVKVTQSSRYLVKRTGEKVFLECVQDMDHENMFWYRQDPGLGLRLIYFSYDVKMKEKGDIPEGYSVSREKKERFSLILESASTNQTSMYLCASTIMYGNRNQPQHFGDGTRLSIL.

This clonotype appeared a few times. The chain joins TRBV28 to TRBJ1-2; unclear D gene. The CDR3 contains 16 residues. Germline V CDR1 and CDR2: MDHEN, SYDVKM. With 5 bases removed from V and 3 bases from J, the gap between germline ends came to 19 bases. The CDR3 loop reads CASSPSNGNLDYGYTF. The CDR3 DNA reads TGTGCCAGCAGTCCCTCCAACGGCAATTTGGACTATGGCTACACCTTC.

This rearrangement joins TRBV28 to TRBJ2-1, with 8 bases aligning to TRBD2. Germline values: CDR1 MDHEN, CDR2 SYDVKM. The CDR3 sequence is 14 residues long. V lost 1 base, J lost 7 bases, and 3 bases stayed unmatched. The CDR3 region is CASSLFVAGNEQFF. The DNA for the CDR3 is TGTGCCAGCAGTTTATTCGTAGCGGGGAATGAGCAGTTCTTC.

This chain uses TRBV20-1 with TRBJ2-7, with TRBD1 matching over 8 bases. The length of the CDR3 is 15 residues. CDR1 is DFQATT, CDR2 SNEGSKA, per germline (reference sequence). The junction had 7 bases not matched to a gene; V was cut back by 1 base and J by 2 bases. The CDR3 DNA sequence: TGCAGTGCTAGAGGACAGGGGAACCCAACCTACGAGCAGTACTTC. Protein sequence: CSARGQGNPTYEQYF.

The table lists this clonotype with a few counts. V gene TRBV4-1 combines with J gene TRBJ1-5; D ambiguous. This CDR3 is built from 14 residues. The V end lost 1 base, the J end lost 7 bases, and 11 bases lay between the germline ends. Germline CDR1 and CDR2: MGHRA and YSYEKL. In nucleotides, the CDR3 is TGCGCCAGCAGCCAAGCCCCCCTCGGGCAGCCCCAGCATTTT. Its protein is CASSQAPLGQPQHF.

This clonotype was recorded a few times. The chain couples TRBV5-6 to TRBJ2-5; the D gene is possibly TRBD2 (5 bases). This CDR3 has 15 amino acids. V was shortened by 0 bases and J by 3 bases, with 12 bases between the two germline ends. From germline, CDR1 is SGHDT and CDR2 YYEEEE. CDR3 sequence: CASSLEELGKETQYF. In DNA, the CDR3 is TGTGCCAGCAGCTTGGAAGAACTAGGCAAAGAGACCCAGTACTTC.

The rearrangement joins TRBV20-1 to TRBJ1-2; no reliable D call. This CDR3 comprises 16 residues. The V gene's germline CDR1 is DFQATT and CDR2 SNEGSKA (reference sequence). Deletions cut 0 bases from V and 2 bases from J, with 16 bases between. The CDR3 region is CSARDYEDSGNYGYTF. The CDR3 DNA reads TGCAGTGCTAGAGATTACGAGGACTCTGGGAACTATGGCTACACCTTC.

This clonotype was counted many times. V is TRBV10-3 and J is TRBJ1-1; tentative D call: TRBD1 (5 bases). V lost 4 bases and J lost 5, with 20 bases in between. The CDR3 totals 16 residues. The V gene's germline CDR1 is ENHRY and CDR2 SYGVKD. The CDR3 spells CAISASRAGGRTEAFF. CDR3 DNA: TGTGCCATCAGTGCGTCCAGGGCCGGCGGAAGAACTGAAGCTTTCTTT.

This clonotype has a count of ten or more. The CDR3 loop is CSATDRLENEKLFF. The DNA of the CDR3 is TGCAGTGCTACCGACAGGTTGGAAAACGAAAAACTGTTTTTT. The chain is built from TRBV20-1 and TRBJ1-4, with D tentatively TRBD1 (6 bases). Germline V gene data show CDR1 as DFQATT and CDR2 as SNEGSKA (reference sequence). The CDR3 length is 14 residues. The V gene lost 4 bases and the J gene lost 8 bases, with 17 bases spanning the gap.

This clonotype was seen repeatedly, ten times or more. The rearrangement links TRBV11-2 to TRBJ1-1; 7 nucleotides agree with TRBD1. The CDR3 contains 14 residues. The V gene end was trimmed by 4 bases and the J gene end by 5 bases; junction bases not matched to a gene: 7. Per the germline V gene, CDR1 is SGHAT and CDR2 is FQNNGV. CDR3 residues: CASSWQGGGTEAFF. The CDR3 bases are TGTGCCAGCAGCTGGCAAGGGGGCGGAACTGAAGCTTTCTTT.

In its sample, this clonotype was seen many times. J is TRBJ1-1 and V is TRBV11-2, with D possibly matching TRBD1 (6 bases). CDR3 length equals 13 residues. From germline, CDR1 is SGHAT and CDR2 FQNNGV. V lost 5 bases to trimming and J lost 4 bases, with 11 bases between them. The CDR3 is CASSPGQLTEAFF. DNA of the CDR3: TGTGCCAGCAGCCCGGGACAACTCACTGAAGCTTTCTTT.

This clonotype was seen more than once but under ten times. This chain links TRBV29-1 with TRBJ2-1, with unresolved D. Germline V gene sequence: CDR1 SQVTM, CDR2 ANQGSEA. V was cut by 3 bases and J by 0 bases, with 15 bases left in between. This CDR3 has 16 amino acids. The CDR3 loop is CSVDSLSESSYNEQFF. The CDR3 coding sequence is TGCAGCGTTGATTCCCTATCGGAGAGCTCCTACAATGAGCAGTTCTTC.